This T cell receptor (beta chain) appears in the sequencing data of a study of T-cell reconstitution after alpha-beta-depleted transplantation in children. Using unique molecular identifiers, the investigators prepared the TCRbeta library. One entry per CDR3 protein, called by TCRdb with MiXCR from the PCR reads. The profile shows about 350,000 distinct CDR3 sequences, less than 15% of them singletons. From germline, CDR1 is SSHAT and CDR2 FNYEAQ (reference sequence). The CDR3 runs to 13 residues. Between the trimmed V and J ends, which lost 5 bases and 4 bases, there was a span of 10 bases. This clonotype appeared many times.

The specimen comprised PBMCs, sampled from the stem cell graft. The chain carries TRBV7-7 and TRBJ2-3, with a tentative D call TRBD2 (6 bases). This receptor was identified in a human donor who donated a stem cell graft to a child with Fanconi anemia. In nucleotides, the CDR3 is TGTGCCAGCAGCGCGGGGAATGCAGATACGCAGTATTTT. This translates into CASSAGNADTQYF.